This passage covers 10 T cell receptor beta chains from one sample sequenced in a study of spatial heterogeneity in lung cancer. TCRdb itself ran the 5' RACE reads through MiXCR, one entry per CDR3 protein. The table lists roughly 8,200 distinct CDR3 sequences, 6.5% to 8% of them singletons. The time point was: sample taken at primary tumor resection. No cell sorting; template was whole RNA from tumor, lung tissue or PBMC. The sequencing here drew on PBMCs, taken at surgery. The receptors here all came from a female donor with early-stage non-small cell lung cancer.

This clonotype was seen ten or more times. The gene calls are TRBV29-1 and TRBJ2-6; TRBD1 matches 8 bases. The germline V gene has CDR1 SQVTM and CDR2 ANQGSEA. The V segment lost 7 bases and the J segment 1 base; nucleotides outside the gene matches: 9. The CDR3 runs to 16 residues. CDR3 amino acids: CSAQGQEDSGANVLTF. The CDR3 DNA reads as TGCAGCGCCCAGGGACAGGAAGATTCTGGGGCCAACGTCCTGACTTTC.

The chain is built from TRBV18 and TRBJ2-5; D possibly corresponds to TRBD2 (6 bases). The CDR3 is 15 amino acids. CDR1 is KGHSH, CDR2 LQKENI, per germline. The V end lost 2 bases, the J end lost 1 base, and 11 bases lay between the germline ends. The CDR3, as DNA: TGTGCCAGCTCACCAGCAGGAGGGATCCAAGAGACCCAGTACTTC. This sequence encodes CASSPAGGIQETQYF.

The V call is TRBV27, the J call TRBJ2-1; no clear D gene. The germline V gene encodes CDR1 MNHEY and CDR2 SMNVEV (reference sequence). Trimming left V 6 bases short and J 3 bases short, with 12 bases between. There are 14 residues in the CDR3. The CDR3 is CASSIVSGYNEQFF. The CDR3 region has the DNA TGTGCCAGCAGCATAGTGTCGGGCTACAATGAGCAGTTCTTC.

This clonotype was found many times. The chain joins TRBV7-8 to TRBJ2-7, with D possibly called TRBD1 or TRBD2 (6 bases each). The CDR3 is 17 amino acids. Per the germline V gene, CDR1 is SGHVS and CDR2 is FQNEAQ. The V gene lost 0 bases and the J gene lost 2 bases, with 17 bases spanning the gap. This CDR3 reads CASSLALTSGGAYEQYF. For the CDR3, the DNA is TGTGCCAGCAGCTTAGCGCTGACCTCCGGGGGCGCCTACGAGCAGTACTTC.

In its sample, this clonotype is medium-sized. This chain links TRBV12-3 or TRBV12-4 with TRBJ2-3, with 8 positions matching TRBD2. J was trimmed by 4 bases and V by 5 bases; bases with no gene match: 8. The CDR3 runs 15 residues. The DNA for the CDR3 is TGTGCCAGCAGTGCCGGGACTAGTCAGGCAGATACGCAGTATTTT. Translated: CASSAGTSQADTQYF.

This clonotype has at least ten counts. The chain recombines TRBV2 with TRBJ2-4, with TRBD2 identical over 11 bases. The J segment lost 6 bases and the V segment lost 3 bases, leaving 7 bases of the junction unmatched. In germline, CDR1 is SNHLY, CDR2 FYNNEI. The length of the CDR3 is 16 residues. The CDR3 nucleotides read TGTGCCAGCAGTGAGGGACTAGCGGAAGGGAGAAACATTCAGTACTTC. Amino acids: CASSEGLAEGRNIQYF.

Written as DNA, the CDR3 is TGTGCCAGCAGCTTAGTGGCGACAACTAGAAACACCATATATTTT. Its translation: CASSLVATTRNTIYF. The rearrangement joins TRBV7-2 to TRBJ1-3, with D unresolved. CDR1 is SGHTA, CDR2 FQGNSA, per germline. This CDR3 spans 15 amino acids. V lost 1 base and J 5 bases, leaving 12 bases between the germline ends.

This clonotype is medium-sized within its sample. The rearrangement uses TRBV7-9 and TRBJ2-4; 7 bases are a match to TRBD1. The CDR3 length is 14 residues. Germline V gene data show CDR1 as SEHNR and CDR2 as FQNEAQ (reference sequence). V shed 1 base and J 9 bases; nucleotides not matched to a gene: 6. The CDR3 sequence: CASSLEGHRGIQYF. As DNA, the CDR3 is TGTGCCAGCAGCTTAGAGGGCCACAGGGGCATTCAGTACTTC.

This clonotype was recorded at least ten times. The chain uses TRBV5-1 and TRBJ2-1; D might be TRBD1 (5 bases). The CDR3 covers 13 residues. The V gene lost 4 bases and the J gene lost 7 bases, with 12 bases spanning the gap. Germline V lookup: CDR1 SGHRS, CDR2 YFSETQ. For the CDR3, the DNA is TGCGCCAGCAGCGTCAGGGCATTGAATGAGCAGTTCTTC. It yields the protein CASSVRALNEQFF.

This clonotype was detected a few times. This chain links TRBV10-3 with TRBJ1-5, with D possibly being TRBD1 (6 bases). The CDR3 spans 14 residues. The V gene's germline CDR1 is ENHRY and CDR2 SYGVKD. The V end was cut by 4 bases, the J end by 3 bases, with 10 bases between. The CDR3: CAISGGDNNQPQHF. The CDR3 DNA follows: TGTGCCATCAGTGGAGGGGACAACAATCAGCCCCAGCATTTT.